The 26 T cell receptor beta chains below all came from one sample that was sequenced in a study of post-analysis software for immune sequencing data. Study-level findings and limits: In patients, TRBV5-6, TRBV5-1 and TRBV20-1 belonged to five TRBV segments found more frequently than in controls.

No antigens are known for them. Built from TCR beta cDNA, the libraries had unique molecular identifiers in them. From the PCR reads, TCRdb called clonotypes with MiXCR, one entry per CDR3 protein. The sample yields hundreds of thousands of distinct CDR3 sequences, around 53% seen once. Sequences were obtained from blood. These receptors came from a girl aged 5-17 years with multiple sclerosis.

The CDR3: CASSLDAGLAGSTDTQYF. CDR3 DNA sequence: TGTGCCAGCAGCTTAGACGCGGGACTAGCGGGATCCACAGATACGCAGTATTTT. V is TRBV7-3 and J is TRBJ2-3; the match to TRBD2 covers 13 bases. J lost 2 bases, V lost 2 bases, and 7 bases had no gene match. The CDR3 runs 18 residues. The germline V gene encodes CDR1 SGHTA and CDR2 FQGTGA. Together with reference TRBV7-3 and TRBJ2-3, the CDR3 gives the full variable domain: GAGVSQTPSNKVTEKGKYVELRCDPISGHTALYWYRQSLGQGPEFLIYFQGTGAADDSGLPNDRFFAVRPEGSVSTLKIQRTERGDSAVYLCASSLDAGLAGSTDTQYFGPGTRLTVL.

This chain connects TRBV3-1 to TRBJ2-3; possibly TRBD2 for D (5 bases). This CDR3 spans 15 amino acids. Germline CDR1 is LGHDT and CDR2 is YNNKEL (reference sequence). V was clipped by 4 bases and J by 6 bases, with 17 bases between them. The CDR3 DNA reads TGTGCCAGCAGCCGAGGAAGTGACCTAGCCGATACGCAGTATTTT. Its protein is CASSRGSDLADTQYF.

The chain uses TRBV4-1 and TRBJ2-4; D gene unclear. V shed 0 bases and J shed 5 bases, with 17 bases lying between them. The germline V gene encodes CDR1 MGHRA and CDR2 YSYEKL. The length of the CDR3 is 17 residues. This CDR3 is CASSQETVRLGQNIQYF. CDR3 coding DNA: TGCGCCAGCAGCCAAGAAACGGTTCGGTTAGGCCAAAACATTCAGTACTTC.

The chain recombines TRBV7-2 with TRBJ2-2; 7 bases line up with TRBD2. CDR3 length equals 16 residues. Germline V gene lookup returns CDR1 SGHTA and CDR2 FQGNSA. V trimming: 5 bases; J trimming: 4 bases; junction bases outside the gene matches: 10. In nucleotides, the CDR3 is TGTGCCAGCAGCCGACTAGCCCCCCAACGCACCGGGGAGCTGTTTTTT. It translates to CASSRLAPQRTGELFF.

As concerns this clonotype: At one end the junction does not follow the germline gene, possibly because of a read error. The chain recombines TRBV27 with TRBJ2-5; 7 bases fit TRBD2. Germline-derived CDR1 and CDR2 are MNHEY and SMNVEV (reference sequence). The CDR3 runs to 13 residues. DNA for the CDR3: TGTGCCAGTCGACTAGCAGCACAAGAGACCCGGTACTTC. Residues: CASRLAAQETRYF.

V usage is TRBV12-3 or TRBV12-4 and J usage is TRBJ2-3, with 7 bases aligning to TRBD1. CDR3 length: 15 residues. V was pared by 4 bases and J by 0 bases, with 4 bases of the junction left unmatched. CDR3 in amino acids: CASSSGTDSTDTQYF. The DNA of the CDR3 is TGTGCCAGCAGTTCCGGGACAGACAGCACAGATACGCAGTATTTT.

V is TRBV6-2 or TRBV6-3 and J is TRBJ2-7, with D unresolved. The CDR3 length is 13 residues. V was clipped by 7 bases and J by 1 base, with 11 bases between them. The germline V gene has CDR1 MNHEY and CDR2 SVGEGT. CDR3 amino acids: CASNVDRSYEQYF. As DNA, the CDR3 is TGTGCCAGCAACGTGGACCGGTCCTACGAGCAGTACTTC.

The chain employs TRBV5-5 and TRBJ1-1; the match to TRBD1 covers 7 bases. Trimming took 5 bases from V and 10 from J; bases not matched to a gene: 11. This CDR3 spans 13 amino acids. Germline lookup yields CDR1 SGHKS and CDR2 YYEKEE (reference sequence). CDR3 nucleotide sequence: TGTGCCAGCAGACTCGGAAGTCAGGGGGGAGCTTTCTTT. It encodes CASRLGSQGGAFF.

The chain has TRBV5-1 and TRBJ2-3; 10 nucleotides match TRBD2. Germline assignment: CDR1 SGHRS and CDR2 YFSETQ. The CDR3 contains 16 residues. With V trimmed by 0 bases and J by 3 bases, 4 bases remained unmatched. The CDR3 nucleotides read TGCGCCAGCAGCTTGGATTCTAGCGGGAGTACAGATACGCAGTATTTT. Its translation: CASSLDSSGSTDTQYF. Together with reference TRBV5-1 and TRBJ2-3, the CDR3 gives the full variable domain: KAGVTQTPRYLIKTRGQQVTLSCSPISGHRSVSWYQQTPGQGLQFLFEYFSETQRNKGNFPGRFSGRQFSNSRSEMNVSTLELGDSALYLCASSLDSSGSTDTQYFGPGTRLTVL.

This clonotype was counted many times. The chain uses TRBV12-3 or TRBV12-4 and TRBJ1-2; D not resolved. The length of the CDR3 is 14 residues. V dropped 1 base and J dropped 0 bases, with 6 bases sitting between them. The CDR3 is CASSLGRANYGYTF. The CDR3 DNA reads TGTGCCAGCAGTTTAGGCCGAGCTAACTATGGCTACACCTTC.

The J gene is TRBJ2-1, the V gene TRBV20-1, with D possibly TRBD1 on 5 matching bases. The V end lost 6 bases, the J end lost 6 bases, and 12 bases lay between the germline ends. Germline V gives CDR1 DFQATT, CDR2 SNEGSKA (reference sequence). The CDR3 contains 12 residues. The chain's CDR3 is CSAARVGNEQFF. DNA of the CDR3: TGCAGTGCAGCCAGGGTTGGCAATGAGCAGTTCTTC.

The chain uses TRBV5-5 and TRBJ1-1; perhaps TRBD1 as D (6 bases). The germline gives CDR1 SGHKS, CDR2 YYEKEE (reference sequence). Trimming removed 5 bases from V and 1 base from J, with 15 bases in between. CDR3 length: 15 residues. The CDR3 loop is CASRITGSGNTEAFF. DNA for the CDR3: TGTGCCAGCAGAATTACAGGGTCTGGGAACACTGAAGCTTTCTTT.

This chain uses TRBV29-1 with TRBJ2-3, with TRBD1 identical over 7 bases. V lost 4 bases to trimming and J lost 11 bases; unmatched junction nucleotides: 6. Germline loops: CDR1 SQVTM, CDR2 ANQGSEA. The CDR3 runs 11 residues. The CDR3 is CSVGETGMQYF. In DNA form, the CDR3 reads TGCAGCGTTGGGGAGACAGGGATGCAGTATTTT.

There are a few counts of this clonotype. J is TRBJ2-3 and V is TRBV10-3; a weak D match, TRBD1 (5 bases). The CDR3 extends over 14 amino acids. CDR1 and CDR2 (germline): ENHRY, SYGVKD. Trimming removed 10 bases at V and 4 bases at J, with 18 bases between. This CDR3 is CATLSGNSADTQYF. The CDR3 nucleotides are TGTGCCACCCTCTCAGGGAATTCGGCAGATACGCAGTATTTT.

The J gene is TRBJ2-7, the V gene TRBV20-1; D is possibly TRBD2 (6 bases). This CDR3 is 14 amino acids long. CDR1 DFQATT and CDR2 SNEGSKA come from the germline V gene (reference sequence). The germline V and J ends were trimmed by 6 bases and 1 base, with 16 bases remaining between them. CDR3 region: CSALRWDSSYEQYF. The DNA for the CDR3 is TGCAGTGCCCTCCGCTGGGACTCTTCCTACGAGCAGTACTTC.

The rearrangement uses TRBV7-8 and TRBJ2-7; 13 bases line up with TRBD2. The CDR3 is made up of 15 amino acids. V lost 4 bases, J lost 7 bases, and 7 bases stayed unmatched. Germline assignment: CDR1 SGHVS and CDR2 FQNEAQ. The CDR3 nucleotides read TGTGCCAGCAGCTACCGGACTAGCGGGGGCCAGGAGCAGTACTTC. It is translated as CASSYRTSGGQEQYF.

On this clonotype: At one end the junction does not follow the germline gene, possibly because of a read error. The V gene is TRBV20-1, the J gene TRBJ2-3; 9 bases align to TRBD1. Per the germline V gene, CDR1 is DFQATT and CDR2 is SNEGSKA (reference sequence). The CDR3 is 14 amino acids. CDR3 sequence reads: CSAADRGGTDTRYF. The DNA for the CDR3 is TGCAGTGCAGCGGACAGGGGCGGTACAGATACGCGGTATTTT.

The gene calls are TRBV2 and TRBJ1-5; D is ambiguous. With 0 bases removed from V and 0 bases from J, the gap between germline ends came to 9 bases. The CDR3 consists of 16 residues. From germline, CDR1 is SNHLY and CDR2 FYNNEI. Here the CDR3 DNA reads TGTGCCAGCAGTGAAGCGCTGAGGAATAGCAATCAGCCCCAGCATTTT. Translated: CASSEALRNSNQPQHF.

The V and J genes are TRBV5-1 and TRBJ2-1, with TRBD2 matching 13 bases. The CDR3 length is 17 residues. V was clipped by 5 bases and J by 5 bases; unmatched bases: 10. The V gene's germline CDR1 is SGHRS and CDR2 YFSETQ. The CDR3 is CASRRPGLAGNHNEQFF. The CDR3 DNA reads TGCGCCAGCAGGCGACCGGGACTAGCGGGGAACCACAATGAGCAGTTCTTC.

The chain links TRBV29-1 to TRBJ1-6; 9 nucleotides agree with TRBD1. Trimming took 7 bases from V and 13 from J; bases not matched to a gene: 8. The CDR3 runs 12 residues. The germline gives CDR1 SQVTM, CDR2 ANQGSEA. The DNA of the CDR3 is TGCAGCGGGGGGACAGGGTCTGGTCCCCTCCACTTT. Protein: CSGGTGSGPLHF.

The V gene is TRBV29-1, the J gene TRBJ2-6; no definite D call. V shed 6 bases and J shed 0 bases, with 3 bases lying between them. Germline CDR1 is SQVTM and CDR2 is ANQGSEA. The CDR3 loop spans 12 amino acids. The CDR3 loop reads CSVSSGANVLTF. In DNA form, the CDR3 reads TGCAGCGTGTCCTCTGGGGCCAACGTCCTGACTTTC.

The table lists this clonotype with a few counts. CDR3 sequence (DNA): TGCAGTGCTAGAAGGGCCAATGAGCAGTTCTTC. Protein: CSARRANEQFF. The chain is built from TRBV20-1 and TRBJ2-1, with D hard to call. V lost 2 bases and J 6 bases, leaving 5 bases between the germline ends. Per the germline V gene, CDR1 is DFQATT and CDR2 is SNEGSKA (reference sequence). The CDR3 loop spans 11 amino acids.

The chain employs TRBV4-2 and TRBJ2-5; 10 bases line up with TRBD2. The germline gives CDR1 LGHNA, CDR2 YNFKEQ. The junction had 7 bases not matched to a gene; V was cut back by 1 base and J by 11 bases. The CDR3 covers 14 residues. The CDR3 here is CASSQGPAGGEQYF. The CDR3 nucleotides are TGTGCCAGCAGCCAAGGGCCAGCGGGAGGGGAGCAGTACTTC.

V gene TRBV20-1 combines with J gene TRBJ2-7, with D perhaps given as TRBD1 or TRBD2 (5 bases each). Matching the DNA end better, TRBJ2-5 makes the J call doubtful. This CDR3 has 13 amino acids. Looked up from germline, CDR1 is DFQATT and CDR2 is SNEGSKA (reference sequence). DNA of the CDR3: TGCAGTGCCGGACGGGGCGGAGGAGAGACCCAGTACTTC. It specifies CSAGRGGGETQYF.

The V and J genes are TRBV7-2 and TRBJ1-2; TRBD1 might be the D (6 bases). V lost 4 bases, J lost 3 bases, and 24 bases lay in between. This CDR3 comprises 18 residues. The germline V gene has CDR1 SGHTA and CDR2 FQGNSA. This chain's CDR3 is CASSSYSRPGQQYYGYTF. In DNA, the CDR3 is TGTGCCAGCAGCTCCTACTCGAGGCCCGGACAGCAGTACTATGGCTACACCTTC.

The chain joins TRBV2 to TRBJ1-2, with 8 bases that match TRBD1. The V gene's germline CDR1 is SNHLY and CDR2 FYNNEI. This CDR3 has 13 amino acids. Germline trimming cut 9 bases from V and 4 bases from J; bases unmatched to any gene: 7. The CDR3 DNA is TGTGCCAGAACCCAGGGGGCTGGCTATGGCTACACCTTC. This codes for CARTQGAGYGYTF.